This entry lists 7 T cell receptor beta chains sequenced from one sample in a study of cytomegalovirus exposure and HLA in healthy donors. The primer mix had 60 Vbeta and 13 Jbeta primers. Sequenced by immunoSEQ multiplex PCR; TCRdb stores in-frame clones only, minus some. The data hold about 170,000 clones, with about 85% observed a single time. The material sequenced was PBMCs. Receptors originate from a man aged 30-40 years in good health and CMV-seropositive.

J is TRBJ2-7 and V is TRBV4-1, with 10 bases that match TRBD1. With 2 bases clipped from V and 3 bases from J, the junction kept 4 bases outside the gene matches. The CDR3 spans 15 residues. Germline CDR1 and CDR2: MGHRA and YSYEKL. The CDR3 sequence is CASSQSGTGVYEQYF. Here the CDR3 DNA reads TGCGCCAGCAGCCAATCCGGGACAGGGGTCTACGAGCAGTACTTC.

The chain joins TRBV6-1 to TRBJ1-5; possibly TRBD1 for D (6 bases). The germline V gene encodes CDR1 MNHNS and CDR2 SASEGT. The CDR3 has 13 residues. The V end was cut by 6 bases, the J end by 7 bases, with 13 bases between. The DNA for the CDR3 is TGTGCCAGCAGCCCTCACAGGGCCCAGCCCCAGCATTTT. This translates into CASSPHRAQPQHF.

The chain has TRBV29-1 and TRBJ2-1; 10 nucleotides match TRBD2. Germline V gives CDR1 SQVTM, CDR2 ANQGSEA. V lost 6 bases to trimming and J lost 4 bases; unmatched junction nucleotides: 3. This CDR3 spans 13 amino acids. CDR3: CSVLAGDYNEQFF. The CDR3, as DNA: TGCAGCGTCCTAGCGGGAGATTACAATGAGCAGTTCTTC.

This clone was observed a few times. This sequence joins TRBV4-3 and TRBJ2-5, with D maybe TRBD1 (5 bases). Germline V lookup: CDR1 LGHNA, CDR2 YSLEER. The CDR3 sequence is 13 residues long. Between the trimmed V and J ends, which lost 5 bases and 2 bases, there was a span of 9 bases. CDR3 in amino acids: CASSRGLQETQYF. DNA for the CDR3: TGCGCCAGCAGCAGGGGCCTTCAAGAGACCCAGTACTTC.

The genes are TRBV7-9 and TRBJ2-3, with 13 bases fitting TRBD2. This CDR3 contains 17 residues. Unmatched junction bases numbered 14, after V lost 4 bases and J lost 10 bases. CDR1 is SEHNR and CDR2 is FQNEAQ in the germline V gene (reference sequence). The CDR3 DNA reads TGTGCCAGCAGCTCCCCGGGACTAGCGGGGTTGGAAGGAGCGCAGTATTTT. This gives the protein CASSSPGLAGLEGAQYF.

The genes are TRBV7-9 and TRBJ2-1; TRBD2 aligns across 9 bases. This CDR3 has 16 residues. V was pared by 5 bases and J by 9 bases, with 14 bases of the junction left unmatched. CDR1 and CDR2 (germline): SEHNR, FQNEAQ (reference sequence). CDR3 nucleotide sequence: TGTGCCAGCAGCCCCCTCCTCGCGGGAGGGCCTCCTGAGCAGTTCTTC. It specifies CASSPLLAGGPPEQFF.

The CDR3 coding sequence is TGCGCCAGCAGCCAAGATCCCAGCACGGGCTACGAGCAGTACTTC. Its translation: CASSQDPSTGYEQYF. The chain carries TRBV4-3 and TRBJ2-7, with no clear D. This CDR3 has 15 residues. Germline lookup yields CDR1 LGHNA and CDR2 YSLEER. V lost 0 bases and J lost 3, with 12 bases in between.